Listed below are T cell receptor beta chains from one sample, sequenced in a study of neurological immune-mediated disorders. One entry per CDR3 protein, called by TCRdb with MiXCR from the 5' RACE reads. Here the sample spans approximately 100,000 distinct CDR3 sequences, around 3.3% being singletons. The specimen was PBMCs. These TCRs come from a woman under 30 with multiple sclerosis. Both conserved end residues are trimmed from each CDR3.

>TRBV7-6|TRBJ2-5
ASSFSGGAYQETQY
>TRBV2|TRBJ1-2
ASKYSPGANYGYT
>TRBV25-1|TRBJ1-1
ASSDINMNTEAF
>TRBV7-7|TRBJ2-2
ASSLDMAGANTGELF
>TRBV5-1|TRBJ2-1
ASSSSGSYNEQF
>TRBV5-1|TRBJ2-3
ASSWTGTGLTDTQY
>TRBV7-2|TRBJ1-5
ASTRERDQPQH
>TRBV12-3/TRBV12-4|TRBJ1-1
ASSLQNTEAF
>TRBV7-9|TRBJ2-1
ASSLLGREAGREQF
>TRBV15|TRBJ2-3
ATSVRTTDTQY
>TRBV5-1|TRBJ2-7
ASSLESIPYEQY
>TRBV19|TRBJ2-5
ASSIIEGDIRAQY
>TRBV20-1|TRBJ2-7
SARELIPGRTEHEQY
>TRBV6-5|TRBJ1-2
ASSYSGRNYGYT
>TRBV18|TRBJ2-7
ASSPLPVSQNPYEQY
>TRBV6-5|TRBJ2-1
ASNRASGSYNEQF
>TRBV28|TRBJ2-7
ASSPGTGPKQY
>TRBV20-1|TRBJ2-3
SARLAGKQDTQY
>TRBV5-1|TRBJ1-1
ASRAGTGDPEAF
>TRBV20-1|TRBJ1-1
SARGTGDTEAF
>TRBV28|TRBJ2-7
ASSLWGQGQYEQY
>TRBV5-5|TRBJ2-1
ASSHRAMGPYNEQF
>TRBV20-1|TRBJ2-7
SGETSASSYEQY
>TRBV10-3|TRBJ1-5
AISQGGPVSNQPQH
>TRBV7-9|TRBJ1-3
ASSLALVSGNTIY
>TRBV5-1|TRBJ1-2
ASSLLEGPSYGYT
>TRBV7-9|TRBJ2-1
ASSFSGGAGNEQF
>TRBV21-1|.
ASSNRGTANQPQY
>TRBV20-1|TRBJ2-7
SARDPRQGAHEQY
>TRBV6-2/TRBV6-3|TRBJ1-2
ASSFSQRNLYGYT
>TRBV4-3|TRBJ1-5
ASSPTGGSNQPQH
>TRBV5-1|TRBJ1-4
ASSSGTGPNEKLF
>TRBV5-1|TRBJ2-5
ASSLPGMETQY
>TRBV7-2|TRBJ2-1
ASSLATSVNEQF
>TRBV7-9|TRBJ2-6
ASTAFRGANVLT
>TRBV6-4|TRBJ2-3
ASSEQGGETDTQY
>TRBV6-2/TRBV6-3|TRBJ2-3
ASSRGISGYTDTQY
>TRBV10-3|TRBJ2-5
AISESHETQY
>TRBV11-3|TRBJ2-3
ASSLGASGGVDTQY
>TRBV27|TRBJ1-2
ASSQGGANYGYT
>TRBV12-3/TRBV12-4|TRBJ2-5
ATSLGGFETQY
>TRBV6-1|TRBJ1-2
ASSEAPDGTDLRGYT
>TRBV7-9|TRBJ2-5
ASSRGQETQY
>TRBV9|TRBJ1-2
ASSTSTGVNYGYT
>TRBV6-5|TRBJ2-1
ASSQRQTRKQF
>TRBV27|TRBJ2-3
ASSLMASDTQY
>TRBV20-1|TRBJ2-7
SASKGFRSYEQY
>TRBV20-1|TRBJ2-2
SAREVNTGELF
>TRBV5-5|TRBJ2-1
ASSLVGTSGRYEQF
>TRBV28|TRBJ2-1
ASSFRVDNEQF
>TRBV20-1|TRBJ2-2
SARDRERTLTGELF
>TRBV7-3|TRBJ1-2
ASSLGGENYGYT
>TRBV4-2|TRBJ1-3
ASSRSWGPGSDSGNTIY